The T cell receptor beta chain under discussion was sequenced for a study of shared clonotypes between healthy human individuals. Unsorted PBMC samples were amplified in replicate PCRs containing around 310 ng DNA, some 30,000 T cell genomes. The authors' processing: ImmunoSEQ gave junction-only sequences without quality scores, so filtering differed. Sequenced by immunoSEQ multiplex PCR; TCRdb stores in-frame clones only, minus some. Clone size and the V and J calls come from that table; the DNA yielded D and trimming. The repertoire holds about half a million clones, with 79% as singletons. The V gene end was trimmed by 3 bases and the J gene end by 6 bases; junction bases not matched to a gene: 1. CDR3 length: 13 amino acids. CDR1 and CDR2 from the germline V gene are SGHTA and FQGNSA.

Sample: PBMCs. The sequence came from a middle-aged woman in good health. Some clones in this sample may be carry-over from other donors' samples. This chain joins TRBV7-2 and TRBJ2-7, with 11 bases fitting TRBD2. The CDR3 loop is CASSFSGRGEQYF. The CDR3 coding sequence is TGTGCCAGCAGCTTTAGCGGGAGGGGCGAGCAGTACTTC.